These T cell receptor beta chains were read from a single sample in a study of radiation and T cells in renal cell carcinoma. TCRdb's table, derived via immunoSEQ multiplex PCR, lists solely in-frame clones and lacks some. The sample carries 15,000 to 19,000 clones, roughly 54% recorded once. Sequencing used tumor tissue, obtained from a patient whose treatment was nephrectomy without radiotherapy. Receptor source: a man aged 50-60 years with renal cell carcinoma. The CDR3 runs from the conserved cysteine through the conserved F or W. A D gene is named only where the DNA matches it firmly. Clone size is not always given. Where it is, it says once, few, many or a class for expanded clones.

V	J	D	size	CDR3	DNA
TRBV5-1	TRBJ2-6	-	once	CASVRGSFTKSGQRLTF	TGCGCCAGCGTTCGTGGATCGTTCACAAAGTCGGGCCAACGTCTGACTTTC
TRBV6-6	TRBJ1-2	-	medium-sized	CASSYSLGTDGYTF	TGTGCCAGCAGTTACTCCCTCGGGACGGATGGCTACACCTTC
TRBV29-1	TRBJ1-2	TRBD1	few	CSARTGGTGLYGYTF	TGCAGCGCAAGAACAGGGGGAACGGGGCTCTATGGCTACACCTTC
TRBV7-2	TRBJ1-4	TRBD1	-	CASSPQGARGEKLFF	TGTGCCAGCAGTCCACAGGGGGCGAGGGGAGAAAAACTGTTTTTT
TRBV15	TRBJ2-6	TRBD1	-	CATSRVRDSVSGANVLTF	TGTGCCACCAGCAGAGTAAGGGACAGCGTCTCTGGGGCCAACGTCCTGACTTTC
TRBV5-1	TRBJ2-3	TRBD2	-	CASSDGIPYSGRAGATQYF	TGCGCCAGCAGCGACGGGATCCCCTATAGCGGGAGGGCCGGGGCTACGCAGTATTTT
TRBV11-2	TRBJ2-1	TRBD2	medium-sized	CASSFPRLAGGPGEQFF	TGTGCCAGCAGCTTCCCACGACTAGCGGGGGGGCCGGGTGAGCAGTTCTTC
TRBV5-1	TRBJ2-7	-	-	CASSLESYEQYF	TGCGCCAGCAGCTTGGAGTCGTACGAGCAGTACTTC
TRBV7-3	TRBJ2-3	TRBD2	few	CASSIVAGDTQYF	TGTGCCAGCAGCATAGTAGCGGGAGATACGCAGTATTTT
TRBV19	TRBJ2-7	-	-	CASSTQVGPYEQYF	TGTGCCAGTAGTACTCAGGTCGGGCCTTACGAGCAGTACTTC
TRBV6-5	TRBJ1-1	-	medium-sized	CASRKREDTEAFF	TGTGCCAGCAGGAAACGGGAGGACACTGAAGCTTTCTTT
TRBV28	TRBJ2-7	-	few	CASRQSTGDTYEQYF	TGTGCCAGCAGACAGAGTACAGGAGATACCTACGAGCAGTACTTC
TRBV6-6	TRBJ1-5	TRBD1	-	CASSPGTGNNQPQHF	TGTGCCAGCAGTCCCGGGACAGGGAACAATCAGCCCCAGCATTTT
TRBV5-4	TRBJ2-2	-	-	CASSSGGGTNTGELFF	TGTGCCAGCAGCTCAGGGGGAGGGACGAACACCGGGGAGCTGTTTTTT
TRBV27	TRBJ1-1	-	-	CATSAGWNTEAFF	TGTGCCACCAGTGCTGGATGGAACACTGAAGCTTTCTTT
TRBV5-1	TRBJ2-6	TRBD2	many	CASSWVRSGTSGSGANVLTF	TGCGCCAGCAGCTGGGTTCGCTCCGGGACTAGCGGCTCTGGGGCCAACGTCCTGACTTTC
TRBV5-1	TRBJ1-3	-	-	CASSLVERTFGNTIYF	TGTGCCAGCAGCTTGGTTGAGAGAACATTTGGAAACACCATATATTTT
TRBV9	TRBJ1-2	-	-	CASSGTGTTYGYTF	TGTGCCAGCAGCGGCACCGGGACAACCTATGGCTACACCTTC
TRBV6-5	TRBJ2-6	-	-	CASSYSMDSGANVLTF	TGTGCCAGCAGTTACTCGATGGATTCCGGGGCCAACGTCCTGACTTTC
TRBV7-8	TRBJ2-5	TRBD1	-	CASSETGGKETQYF	TGTGCCAGCAGCGAGACAGGGGGAAAAGAGACCCAGTACTTC
TRBV5-4	TRBJ2-1	-	-	CASSLMAATYNEQFF	TGTGCCAGCAGCTTGATGGCAGCTACCTACAATGAGCAGTTCTTC
TRBV5-1	TRBJ2-1	-	-	CASGPSSSYNEQFF	TGCGCCAGCGGCCCCAGCAGCTCCTACAATGAGCAGTTCTTC
TRBV9	TRBJ1-1	-	-	CASSEGPSGWAFF	TGTGCCAGCAGCGAGGGTCCCTCAGGGTGGGCTTTCTTT
TRBV2	TRBJ2-3	-	-	CASQQKDRSYTDTQYF	TGTGCCAGCCAACAGAAAGACAGATCTTACACAGATACGCAGTATTTT
TRBV7-9	TRBJ2-2	-	-	CASSLVGAGELFF	TGTGCCAGCAGCTTAGTCGGGGCCGGGGAGCTGTTTTTT
TRBV7-8	TRBJ2-7	TRBD2	once	CASSLASAGGPYEQYF	TGTGCCAGCAGCTTAGCGTCGGCGGGAGGGCCCTACGAGCAGTACTTC
TRBV11-2	TRBJ2-1	TRBD2	-	CASSPLWAGGDEQFF	TGTGCCAGCAGCCCCTTGTGGGCGGGAGGAGATGAGCAGTTCTTC
TRBV5-1	TRBJ2-7	TRBD2	few	CASSRSGTSGDFYEQYF	TGCGCCAGCAGCCGATCCGGGACTAGCGGGGACTTCTACGAGCAGTACTTC
TRBV30	TRBJ1-2	-	many	CASDRWNYGYTF	TGTGCCTCAGACAGGTGGAACTATGGCTACACCTTC
TRBV20-1	TRBJ2-7	-	-	CSARENNEQYF	TGCAGTGCTAGAGAAAACAACGAGCAGTACTTC
TRBV29-1	TRBJ2-3	-	few	CSVEQGDTQYF	TGCAGCGTTGAACAGGGCGATACGCAGTATTTT
TRBV28	TRBJ1-2	-	many	CASSPSGGNYGYTF	TGTGCCAGCAGTCCCAGCGGGGGGAACTATGGCTACACCTTC
TRBV4-1	TRBJ2-7	-	medium-sized	CASSQVALTYEQYF	TGCGCCAGCAGCCAGGTCGCCTTGACCTACGAGCAGTACTTC
TRBV28	TRBJ2-3	TRBD1	-	CASSFPMNRDRDGADTQYF	TGTGCCAGCAGTTTCCCTATGAACCGGGACAGGGATGGCGCAGATACGCAGTATTTT
TRBV19	TRBJ1-2	-	-	CASSTWDFEYGYTF	TGTGCCAGTAGTACTTGGGACTTCGAGTATGGCTACACCTTC
TRBV19	TRBJ1-5	TRBD1	few	CASRAGQGRNQPQHF	TGTGCCAGTAGGGCAGGACAGGGGCGAAATCAGCCCCAGCATTTT
TRBV9	TRBJ2-3	-	-	CASSVEETRPDTQYF	TGTGCCAGCAGCGTAGAGGAGACTAGACCAGATACGCAGTATTTT
TRBV7-9	TRBJ2-2	-	large	CASSLGRELFF	TGTGCCAGCAGTCTGGGGAGGGAGCTGTTTTTT
TRBV7-2	TRBJ2-7	TRBD1	-	CASSPGQGAEEQYF	TGTGCCAGCAGCCCCGGTCAGGGGGCGGAGGAGCAGTACTTC
TRBV30	TRBJ2-2	-	few	CAWSVRRDTGELFF	TGTGCCTGGAGTGTACGTAGAGACACCGGGGAGCTGTTTTTT
TRBV7-9	TRBJ2-7	-	-	CASSLAWAPYEQYF	TGTGCCAGCAGCTTAGCGTGGGCACCTTACGAGCAGTACTTC
TRBV11-2	TRBJ1-1	-	-	CASSLAPNTEAFF	TGTGCCAGCAGCTTAGCCCCGAACACTGAAGCTTTCTTT
TRBV29-1	TRBJ1-1	TRBD1	medium-sized	CSVEGRQGSEAFF	TGCAGCGTTGAAGGCAGACAGGGCTCTGAAGCTTTCTTT
TRBV29-1	TRBJ1-1	TRBD1	few	CSARDRANTEAFF	TGCAGCGCCCGGGACAGGGCGAACACTGAAGCTTTCTTT
TRBV29-1	TRBJ2-1	TRBD2	-	CSVEAGTSGREFYNEQFF	TGCAGCGTTGAGGCAGGGACTAGCGGGAGGGAATTCTACAATGAGCAGTTCTTC
TRBV29-1	TRBJ2-1	-	-	CSVEDPSTLKFSYNEQFF	TGCAGCGTTGAAGATCCATCGACACTGAAGTTCTCCTACAATGAGCAGTTCTTC
TRBV7-6	TRBJ1-3	-	-	CASSLRDPVEGNTIYF	TGTGCCAGCAGCTTGAGGGACCCGGTGGAGGGAAACACCATATATTTT
TRBV2	TRBJ2-2	-	-	CASSDPGGYTGELFF	TGTGCCAGCAGTGACCCCGGGGGCTACACCGGGGAGCTGTTTTTT
TRBV10-3	TRBJ1-1	-	few	CAISEAETEAFF	TGTGCCATCAGTGAAGCGGAAACTGAAGCTTTCTTT